Presented here are 22 T cell receptor beta chains from one specimen sequenced in a study of shared clonotypes between healthy human individuals. Assay used: immunoSEQ multiplex PCR; TCRdb lists only in-frame clones, some missing. Here the sample spans 550,000 to 800,000 clones, over 65% being singletons. The sequenced sample consisted of memory CD4+ T cells sorted from blood. The subset was: CD45RA-negative fraction. Source of these receptors: a woman in her 30s in good health.

The rearrangement links TRBV7-9 to TRBJ1-5; TRBD1 is a possible D gene (6 bases). CDR1 and CDR2 (germline): SEHNR, FQNEAQ (reference sequence). V was cut by 3 bases and J by 5 bases, with 11 bases left in between. CDR3 length equals 14 residues. The CDR3 sequence is CASSLGGLDQPQHF. The CDR3 nucleotides are TGTGCCAGCAGCTTGGGGGGCTTGGATCAGCCCCAGCATTTT.

To note about this clone: This sample includes further DNA sequences coding for the same CDR3. The chain combines TRBV5-6 with TRBJ2-3; 15 nucleotides align to TRBD2. Losses at the gene ends were 4 bases for V and 6 bases for J; bases not matched to a gene: 3. The CDR3 sequence is 15 residues long. Looked up from germline, CDR1 is SGHDT and CDR2 is YYEEEE. CDR3: CASSPGTSGRDTQYF. In DNA, the CDR3 is TGTGCCAGCAGCCCCGGGACTAGCGGGAGGGATACGCAGTATTTT.

The V and J genes are TRBV6-1 and TRBJ2-1; 10 bases align to TRBD2. Losses at the gene ends were 5 bases for V and 7 bases for J; bases not matched to a gene: 8. The germline V gene encodes CDR1 MNHNS and CDR2 SASEGT. The CDR3 runs to 15 residues. CDR3 nucleotide sequence: TGTGCCAGCAGTCTTCCCTGGACTAGCGGAAATGAGCAGTTCTTC. The encoded protein is CASSLPWTSGNEQFF.

The rearrangement joins TRBV25-1 to TRBJ2-4; D is uncertain. Germline V gene data show CDR1 as MGHDK and CDR2 as SYGVNS. V dropped 6 bases and J dropped 1 base, with 7 bases sitting between them. The CDR3 is 13 amino acids. As DNA, the CDR3 is TGTGCCAGCAGCGTGGGGGCCAAAAACATTCAGTACTTC. Protein: CASSVGAKNIQYF.

V gene TRBV19 combines with J gene TRBJ2-7, with unresolved D. Looked up from germline, CDR1 is LNHDA and CDR2 is SQIVND (reference sequence). Trimming pared 4 bases from V and 0 bases from J, leaving 16 bases between. The CDR3 has 16 amino acids. The CDR3 here is CASSTRRTWSSYEQYF. The DNA of the CDR3 is TGTGCCAGTAGTACAAGACGGACGTGGAGCTCCTACGAGCAGTACTTC.

This clone was observed once. V and J are TRBV5-1 and TRBJ2-1; a possible D gene is TRBD2 (6 bases). The ends were cut back, 0 bases at V and 5 bases at J, with 21 bases in the middle. There are 18 residues in the CDR3. CDR1 is SGHRS, CDR2 YFSETQ, per germline. This chain's CDR3 is CASSLGKLAPRVNNEQFF. Here the CDR3 DNA reads TGCGCCAGCAGCTTGGGAAAACTAGCCCCTAGAGTCAACAATGAGCAGTTCTTC. Supplemented by reference TRBV5-1 and TRBJ2-1, the full variable domain reads KAGVTQTPRYLIKTRGQQVTLSCSPISGHRSVSWYQQTPGQGLQFLFEYFSETQRNKGNFPGRFSGRQFSNSRSEMNVSTLELGDSALYLCASSLGKLAPRVNNEQFFGPGTRLTVL.

The J gene is TRBJ1-1, the V gene TRBV27, with D perhaps TRBD1 (5 bases). The V gene's germline CDR1 is MNHEY and CDR2 SMNVEV (reference sequence). V shed 7 bases and J shed 4 bases, with 19 bases lying between them. The CDR3 is 15 amino acids. CDR3 coding DNA: TGTGCCAGCACCGTGAACAGTGCCGGGGGCACTGAAGCTTTCTTT. Translating gives CASTVNSAGGTEAFF.

The rearrangement joins TRBV9 to TRBJ2-3, with 8 bases that match TRBD2. The J segment lost 2 bases and the V segment lost 4 bases, leaving 9 bases of the junction unmatched. CDR3 size: 16 residues. The V gene's germline CDR1 is SGDLS and CDR2 YYNGEE. Written as DNA, the CDR3 is TGTGCCAGCAGCCCCGGGGGGGCGAGATACACAGATACGCAGTATTTT. This codes for CASSPGGARYTDTQYF. Complete variable domain (other parts from reference TRBV9 and TRBJ2-3): DSGVTQTPKHLITATGQRVTLRCSPRSGDLSVYWYQQSLDQGLQFLIQYYNGEERAKGNILERFSAQQFPDLHSELNLSSLELGDSALYFCASSPGGARYTDTQYFGPGTRLTVL.

The V gene is TRBV28, the J gene TRBJ2-5, with 8 bases that match TRBD2. CDR3 size: 15 residues. Trimming at V came to 6 bases and at J to 4 bases, leaving 10 bases not matched to a gene. Germline lookup yields CDR1 MDHEN and CDR2 SYDVKM. Written as DNA, the CDR3 is TGTGCCAGCAGCCGGGAGGGAGGCTTTCGAGAGACCCAGTACTTC. It translates to CASSREGGFRETQYF. Full variable domain (rest looked up from reference TRBV28 and TRBJ2-5): DVKVTQSSRYLVKRTGEKVFLECVQDMDHENMFWYRQDPGLGLRLIYFSYDVKMKEKGDIPEGYSVSREKKERFSLILESASTNQTSMYLCASSREGGFRETQYFGPGTRLLVL.

This clone was picked up a small number of times. The CDR3 region is CASSSDGGSTDTQYF. The CDR3 region has the DNA TGTGCCAGCAGTTCTGATGGTGGGAGCACAGATACGCAGTATTTT. The chain uses TRBV7-9 and TRBJ2-3; no definite D call. Deletions cut 6 bases from V and 0 bases from J, with 13 bases between. Germline CDR1 SEHNR, CDR2 FQNEAQ (reference sequence). The CDR3 length is 15 residues.

The sample holds one count of this clone. This chain joins TRBV5-1 and TRBJ1-5; D perhaps matches TRBD1 (6 bases). The CDR3 contains 15 residues. Trimming cost V 2 bases and J 6 bases, with 15 bases left between them. Germline V gene data show CDR1 as SGHRS and CDR2 as YFSETQ. The CDR3 DNA reads as TGCGCCAGCAGCTTCAGCGGGGGGGCAGGTCAGCCCCAGCATTTT. Protein: CASSFSGGAGQPQHF.

CDR3 region: CASRGTGYVRNEQFF. DNA of the CDR3: TGTGCCAGCAGAGGGACAGGGTATGTTAGGAATGAGCAGTTCTTC. This chain uses TRBV28 with TRBJ2-1; 9 bases map to TRBD1. V gave up 6 bases and J gave up 7 bases; unmatched junction bases: 10. The CDR3 sequence is 15 residues long. Germline CDR1 and CDR2: MDHEN and SYDVKM.

The chain joins TRBV5-4 to TRBJ1-2; perhaps TRBD1 as D (6 bases). The V and J ends lost 4 bases and 3 bases respectively, with 16 bases between them. The CDR3 consists of 15 residues. Germline V gene lookup returns CDR1 SGHNT and CDR2 YYREEE (reference sequence). The CDR3 nucleotides read TGTGCCAGCAGCGCGATCCTAGGGGGAGACTATGGCTACACCTTC. As protein: CASSAILGGDYGYTF.

The gene calls are TRBV7-2 and TRBJ2-4, with D perhaps matching TRBD1 (5 bases). Germline CDR1 SGHTA, CDR2 FQGNSA. This CDR3 is built from 15 residues. With 5 bases removed from V and 0 bases from J, the gap between germline ends came to 11 bases. The CDR3, as DNA: TGTGCCAGCAGCAAGACAGTTCTAGCCAAAAACATTCAGTACTTC. Translation gives CASSKTVLAKNIQYF. The full variable domain, with the rest looked up from reference TRBV7-2 and TRBJ2-4, is GAGVSQSPSNKVTEKGKDVELRCDPISGHTALYWYRQSLGQGLEFLIYFQGNSAPDKSGLPSDRFSAERTGGSVSTLTIQRTQQEDSAVYLCASSKTVLAKNIQYFGAGTRLSVL.

The rearrangement links TRBV28 to TRBJ1-5; TRBD1 matches 7 bases. The trim removed 6 bases at V and 5 bases at J, leaving 7 bases unmatched. Germline V lookup: CDR1 MDHEN, CDR2 SYDVKM. The CDR3 is 14 residues long. The CDR3 reads CASRLVQGHQPQHF. CDR3 sequence (DNA): TGTGCCAGCAGACTCGTACAGGGGCATCAGCCCCAGCATTTT.

In nucleotides, the CDR3 is TGTGCCAGCAGCCGACTTACAGGGAACTCCTACAATGAGCAGTTCTTC. Translation gives CASSRLTGNSYNEQFF. The chain joins TRBV28 to TRBJ2-1; possible D gene TRBD1, 6 bases. The CDR3 totals 16 residues. V dropped 6 bases and J dropped 0 bases, with 15 bases sitting between them. CDR1 and CDR2 (germline): MDHEN, SYDVKM.

In this sample, this clone turned up a few times. This rearrangement joins TRBV6-6 to TRBJ1-1, with D unclear. Germline V gene lookup returns CDR1 MNHNY and CDR2 SVGAGI (reference sequence). CDR3 length: 16 amino acids. Trimming cost V 2 bases and J 2 bases, with 15 bases left between them. CDR3 region: CASSYGQTLINTEAFF. The CDR3, as DNA: TGTGCCAGCAGTTACGGGCAGACCCTCATTAACACTGAAGCTTTCTTT.

The CDR3 DNA follows: TGTGCCAGCCTGGCGGGGGGCGGAATTAACTCAAAACTGTTTTTT. Protein sequence: CASLAGGGINSKLFF. The chain couples TRBV6-6 to TRBJ1-4; D may be TRBD1 (6 bases). Trimming removed 8 bases at V and 10 bases at J, with 23 bases between. The CDR3 sequence is 15 residues long. The germline V gene has CDR1 MNHNY and CDR2 SVGAGI (reference sequence).

The chain is built from TRBV5-1 and TRBJ2-3, with D tentatively TRBD1 (6 bases). This CDR3 comprises 13 residues. Germline CDR1 SGHRS, CDR2 YFSETQ. Trimming took 4 bases from V and 9 from J, leaving 15 bases between them. The CDR3 DNA follows: TGCGCCAGCAGCATTGACGGGCAGGGGACGCAGTATTTT. Protein: CASSIDGQGTQYF.

This chain connects TRBV20-1 to TRBJ2-7; D not certain. Trimming removed 7 bases at V and 4 bases at J, with 11 bases between. CDR3 size: 11 residues. Per germline, CDR1 DFQATT and CDR2 SNEGSKA (reference sequence). The CDR3 protein is CSGHHLYEQYF. The CDR3 DNA reads as TGCAGTGGTCACCATCTTTACGAGCAGTACTTC.

This chain links TRBV5-4 with TRBJ2-4; TRBD1 matches at 9 bases. The germline CDR1 and CDR2 sequences are SGHNT and YYREEE (reference sequence). The CDR3 contains 14 residues. Trimming at V came to 4 bases and at J to 6 bases, leaving 5 bases not matched to a gene. The CDR3 protein is CASSTRDRANIQYF. The DNA of the CDR3 is TGTGCCAGCAGCACCCGGGACAGGGCAAACATTCAGTACTTC.

J is TRBJ1-5 and V is TRBV10-1; TRBD1 aligns across 8 bases. There are 15 residues in the CDR3. With V trimmed by 4 bases and J by 0 bases, 2 bases remained unmatched. In germline, CDR1 is WNHNN, CDR2 SYGVQD (reference sequence). The DNA of the CDR3 is TGCGCCAGCAGTGGGGGACAGGTTAGCAATCAGCCCCAGCATTTT. Amino acids: CASSGGQVSNQPQHF.